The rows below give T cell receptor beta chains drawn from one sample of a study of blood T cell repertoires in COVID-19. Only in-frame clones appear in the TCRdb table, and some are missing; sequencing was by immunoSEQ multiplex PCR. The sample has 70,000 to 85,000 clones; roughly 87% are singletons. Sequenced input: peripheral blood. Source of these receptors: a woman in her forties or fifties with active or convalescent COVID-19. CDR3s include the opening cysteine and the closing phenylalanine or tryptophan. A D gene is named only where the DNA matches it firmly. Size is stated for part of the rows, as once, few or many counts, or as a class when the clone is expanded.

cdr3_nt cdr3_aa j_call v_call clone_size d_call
TGTGCCAGCAGCTTGGCACAGCCCCAGCATTTT CASSLAQPQHF TRBJ1-5 TRBV5-8 NA NA
TGTGCCAGCAGTGAATTAAAGGTGGGACAGGGGGCGGAGAACACTGAAGCTTTCTTT CASSELKVGQGAENTEAFF TRBJ1-1 TRBV6-1 NA TRBD1
TGTGCCAGCAGGGGGCCTGGAAACACCATATATTTT CASRGPGNTIYF TRBJ1-3 TRBV7-9 NA NA
TGTGCCAGCAGTTTAGGGCAGCGGGGGAGCTCCTACGAGCAGTACTTC CASSLGQRGSSYEQYF TRBJ2-7 TRBV27 NA TRBD2
TGTGCCAGCAGCCCGTATGCTAGCTCCTACAATGAGCAGTTCTTC CASSPYASSYNEQFF TRBJ2-1 TRBV7-6 NA NA
TGTGCCAGCAGTTTAGAGGGAGCGCAGTACTTC CASSLEGAQYF TRBJ2-7 TRBV6-5 NA NA
TGTGCCAGCGGACAGGGGCGGAACACTGAAGCTTTCTTT CASGQGRNTEAFF TRBJ1-1 TRBV6-5 NA TRBD1
TGCAGCGTGCGGGACCCGGCGGGGCAGTTCTTC CSVRDPAGQFF TRBJ2-1 TRBV29-1 NA NA
TGTGCCAGTAGTATATCGGAGACAGGGGCGGGGGTTGGGACCGGGGAGCTGTTTTTT CASSISETGAGVGTGELFF TRBJ2-2 TRBV19 NA NA
TGCGCCAGCAGCCAAGATAGGGGGCAGGGCACCGGGGAGCTGTTTTTT CASSQDRGQGTGELFF TRBJ2-2 TRBV4-3 NA TRBD1
TGTGCCAGCACTAGAGACGGCCAAAACTATGGCTACACCTTC CASTRDGQNYGYTF TRBJ1-2 TRBV6-5 NA NA
TGCAGCGTTACAAACAGTGGCACTGAAGCTTTCTTT CSVTNSGTEAFF TRBJ1-1 TRBV29-1 few NA
TGTGCCAGCAGAGACTTATACGAGCAGTACTTC CASRDLYEQYF TRBJ2-7 TRBV6-5 NA NA
TGTGCCAGCTCACCAGTGTGGACAGGGGGTACTGAAGCTTTCTTT CASSPVWTGGTEAFF TRBJ1-1 TRBV18 NA TRBD1
TGTGCCACCTCTCAGAGGATCCAAGAGACCCAGTACTTC CATSQRIQETQYF TRBJ2-5 TRBV24-1 NA NA
TGTGCCAGCAGTGCCGGGGGGGCCCCTGATACGCAGTATTTT CASSAGGAPDTQYF TRBJ2-3 TRBV2 NA TRBD2
TGTGCCAGCAGTTCTAACAGGGGCCCCTGGGGAAACACCATATATTTT CASSSNRGPWGNTIYF TRBJ1-3 TRBV27 NA TRBD1
TGCGCCAGCAGCCAAGCCTGGGGGGGGGCCCAGCATTTT CASSQAWGGAQHF TRBJ1-5 TRBV4-1 NA NA
TGTGCCAGTACCCCGGGACAGGGTCCTGGCTACACCTTC CASTPGQGPGYTF TRBJ1-2 TRBV19 few TRBD1
TGTGCCAGCAGTTTCGGGACAGCTTATAGCAATCAGCCCCAGCATTTT CASSFGTAYSNQPQHF TRBJ1-5 TRBV6-2/TRBV6-3 few TRBD1
TGTGCCAGCAGCTTAATGGGGGCAAACACTGAAGCTTTCTTT CASSLMGANTEAFF TRBJ1-1 TRBV11-3 NA NA